These 11 T cell receptor beta chains were sequenced from one sample in a study of Graves' ophthalmopathy and Graves' hyperthyroidism. RNA transcripts provided the template for amplifying TCR beta CDR3 regions. An opening RT-PCR round employed HTBI primers and preceded a second-round multiplex PCR. Each CDR3 protein is one row after TCRdb ran MiXCR on the multiplex PCR reads. Here the sample spans almost 750,000 distinct CDR3 sequences, around 40% being singletons. Specimen: peripheral blood. The receptors here all came from an adult man with Graves' ophthalmopathy.

The table lists this clonotype with a few counts. The chain recombines TRBV7-9 with TRBJ1-2; 9 bases agree with TRBD1. V was pared by 8 bases and J by 1 base, with 2 bases of the junction left unmatched. CDR3 size: 13 residues. The germline gives CDR1 SEHNR, CDR2 FQNEAQ (reference sequence). The CDR3 DNA reads as TGTGCCAGCGGGACAGGGATTAACTATGGCTACACCTTC. Amino acid sequence: CASGTGINYGYTF.

This chain links TRBV29-1 with TRBJ1-2; a possible D gene is TRBD1 (5 bases). Trimming took off 3 bases at V and 4 bases at J, with 15 bases between the two ends. The CDR3 is 14 residues long. Germline values: CDR1 SQVTM, CDR2 ANQGSEA. The CDR3 DNA is TGCAGCGTTGACACGGCCAGGGCCGGCTATGGCTACACCTTC. It codes for CSVDTARAGYGYTF.

The table lists this clonotype with a few counts. This chain connects TRBV19 to TRBJ1-1; 8 bases line up with TRBD1. Germline V lookup: CDR1 LNHDA, CDR2 SQIVND (reference sequence). The CDR3 length is 14 residues. The V gene end was trimmed by 7 bases and the J gene end by 0 bases; junction bases not matched to a gene: 4. The CDR3 DNA reads TGTGCCAGTAATGGACAGGGTATGAACACTGAAGCTTTCTTT. It is translated as CASNGQGMNTEAFF.

V usage is TRBV7-2 and J usage is TRBJ1-1; D call uncertain. The CDR3 loop spans 12 amino acids. Germline V gene data show CDR1 as SGHTA and CDR2 as FQGNSA. Between the trimmed V and J ends, which lost 6 bases and 6 bases, there was a span of 11 bases. Here the CDR3 reads CASRVAGAEAFF. CDR3 bases: TGTGCCAGCAGGGTAGCGGGAGCTGAAGCTTTCTTT.

This clonotype was seen many times. V is TRBV19 and J is TRBJ1-2; TRBD1 matches at 7 bases. Germline-derived CDR1 and CDR2 are LNHDA and SQIVND (reference sequence). The trim removed 5 bases at V and 6 bases at J, leaving 12 bases unmatched. The CDR3 covers 15 residues. The CDR3 region has the DNA TGTGCCAGTAGTTCTGGGACAGTAAATGACCATGGCTACACCTTC. This encodes CASSSGTVNDHGYTF.

This clonotype has a count of ten or more. The DNA for the CDR3 is TGTGCCAGCAGTTACAGGGTTGGCGCTGAAGCTTTCTTT. It is translated as CASSYRVGAEAFF. This chain uses TRBV6-6 with TRBJ1-1, with D uncertain. Germline CDR1 is MNHNY and CDR2 is SVGAGI (reference sequence). CDR3 length equals 13 residues. Trimming cost V 2 bases and J 6 bases, with 10 bases left between them.

The chain couples TRBV7-8 to TRBJ1-3; D is unclear. The V gene's germline CDR1 is SGHVS and CDR2 FQNEAQ. This CDR3 has 16 amino acids. Between the trimmed V and J ends, which lost 4 bases and 0 bases, there was a span of 13 bases. The CDR3 here is CASSYGTRGSGNTIYF. The CDR3, as DNA: TGTGCCAGCAGCTACGGCACGCGGGGCTCTGGAAACACCATATATTTT.

The V and J genes are TRBV4-3 and TRBJ2-5, with D possibly TRBD2 on 5 matching bases. Trimming took off 2 bases at V and 5 bases at J, with 15 bases between the two ends. CDR1 is LGHNA, CDR2 YSLEER, per germline. This CDR3 has 15 amino acids. The CDR3 nucleotides are TGCGCCAGCAGCCAAAATACTGGAGGCGGCGAGACCCAGTACTTC. It yields the protein CASSQNTGGGETQYF.

This clonotype was seen more than once but under ten times. This sequence joins TRBV3-1 and TRBJ1-2, with D possibly matching TRBD1 (6 bases). CDR3 length: 11 residues. V was trimmed by 8 bases and J by 10 bases, leaving 14 bases between them. The germline V gene has CDR1 LGHDT and CDR2 YNNKEL (reference sequence). The CDR3 DNA sequence: TGTGCCAGCTTAAGGGGGGGGTTCTACACCTTC. It yields the protein CASLRGGFYTF.

This clonotype was observed a few times. The rearrangement uses TRBV6-5 and TRBJ1-2; the D is unclear. The V and J ends lost 5 bases and 3 bases respectively, with 10 bases between them. The CDR3 runs to 13 residues. Germline V CDR1 and CDR2: MNHEY, SVGAGI. CDR3 in amino acids: CASSEHRDYGYTF. The CDR3 DNA reads TGTGCCAGCAGTGAACATCGGGACTATGGCTACACCTTC.

There are many counts of this clonotype. The chain links TRBV7-9 to TRBJ1-1; 9 bases map to TRBD1. Germline values: CDR1 SEHNR, CDR2 FQNEAQ (reference sequence). V shed 4 bases and J 0 bases; nucleotides not matched to a gene: 3. The CDR3 totals 15 residues. CDR3 sequence: CASSSTGGVNTEAFF. CDR3 in DNA: TGTGCCAGCAGCTCGACAGGGGGGGTGAACACTGAAGCTTTCTTT.